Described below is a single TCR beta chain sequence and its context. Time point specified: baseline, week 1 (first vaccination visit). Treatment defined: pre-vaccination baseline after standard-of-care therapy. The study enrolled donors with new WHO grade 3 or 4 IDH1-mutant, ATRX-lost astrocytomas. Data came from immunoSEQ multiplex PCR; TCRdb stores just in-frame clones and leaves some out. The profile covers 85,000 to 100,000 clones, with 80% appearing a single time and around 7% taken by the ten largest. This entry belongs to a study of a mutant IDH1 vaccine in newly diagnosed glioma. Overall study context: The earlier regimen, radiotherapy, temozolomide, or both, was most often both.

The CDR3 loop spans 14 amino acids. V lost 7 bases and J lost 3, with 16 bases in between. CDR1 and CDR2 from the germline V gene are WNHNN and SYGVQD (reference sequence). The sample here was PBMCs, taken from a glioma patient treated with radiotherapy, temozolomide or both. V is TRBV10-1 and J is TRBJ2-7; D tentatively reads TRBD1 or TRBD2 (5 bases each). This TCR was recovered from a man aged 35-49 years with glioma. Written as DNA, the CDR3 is TGCGCCAGCAAACCCGGGACCGTTTGCTACGAGCAGTACTTC. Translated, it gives CASKPGTVCYEQYF.